Listed here are 24 T cell receptor beta chains from one sample, sequenced in a study of blood T cell repertoires in COVID-19 (dated by TCRdb to 2020 to 2022). Library construction relied on the immunoSEQ multiplex PCR assay. This is the immuneACCESS table as TCRdb keeps it, with only in-frame sequences that have V and J called. A part of the clones is gone; compared with another copy, unresolved V genes explain less than half, and the rest is unexplained. The sample contains about 170,000 clones, less than 90% of them found a single time. More than 12% of the sample goes to the ten largest clones. Specimen: peripheral blood. The source is a woman between 65 and 79 years old with COVID-19, enrolled during active disease.

V gene TRBV3-1 (or the pseudogene TRBV3-2) combines with J gene TRBJ2-7; 11 bases align to TRBD2. The CDR3 loop spans 15 amino acids. J lost 3 bases, V lost 1 base, and 2 bases had no gene match. Germline V CDR1 and CDR2: LGHDT, YNNKEL (reference sequence). This CDR3 reads CASSQGGTSGYEQYF. CDR3 DNA sequence: TGTGCCAGCAGCCAAGGTGGGACTAGCGGCTACGAGCAGTACTTC.

This chain links TRBV7-9 with TRBJ1-2, with 10 bases identical to TRBD1. Per the germline V gene, CDR1 is SEHNR and CDR2 is FQNEAQ (reference sequence). The CDR3 has 13 amino acids. After removal of 3 bases from V and 9 bases from J, the junction contained 4 bases not matched to a gene. The CDR3 sequence: CASSFGQGVSYTF. DNA of the CDR3: TGTGCCAGCAGCTTCGGACAGGGGGTCAGCTACACCTTC.

This clone was counted a single time. The chain uses TRBV2 and TRBJ2-7, with 8 bases that match TRBD2. The CDR3 spans 15 residues. V trimming: 0 bases; J trimming: 1 base; junction bases outside the gene matches: 2. CDR1 SNHLY and CDR2 FYNNEI come from the germline V gene. The CDR3 reads CASSEALAGSYEQYF. The CDR3 DNA reads TGTGCCAGCAGTGAAGCGCTAGCGGGTTCCTACGAGCAGTACTTC.

This sequence joins TRBV10-3 and TRBJ2-3; the D gene is possibly TRBD1 (5 bases). This CDR3 is built from 14 residues. CDR1 and CDR2 (germline): ENHRY, SYGVKD. The V end lost 11 bases, the J end lost 1 base, and 16 bases lay between the germline ends. CDR3 amino acids: CASRGDIGTDTQYF. CDR3 DNA sequence: TGTGCCTCAAGGGGTGATATAGGCACAGATACGCAGTATTTT.

The rearrangement links TRBV6-2 or TRBV6-3 to TRBJ1-3; D is ambiguous. Trimming pared 4 bases from V and 1 base from J, leaving 8 bases between. CDR1 and CDR2 from the germline V gene are MNHEY and SVGEGT. This CDR3 spans 14 amino acids. CDR3 nucleotide sequence: TGTGCCAGCAGTTCCCCGTCGTCTGGAAACACCATATATTTT. It yields the protein CASSSPSSGNTIYF.

The chain has TRBV9 and TRBJ2-2, with 10 bases lining up with TRBD2. The CDR3 sequence is 16 residues long. Germline V gene sequence: CDR1 SGDLS, CDR2 YYNGEE. The junction had 8 bases not matched to a gene; V was cut back by 3 bases and J by 6 bases. The DNA for the CDR3 is TGTGCCAGCAGCGGGTTAAGCGGGAGGGGGGCCGGGGAGCTGTTTTTT. This codes for CASSGLSGRGAGELFF.

J is TRBJ1-1 and V is TRBV19; perhaps TRBD1 as D (5 bases). The V gene's germline CDR1 is LNHDA and CDR2 SQIVND (reference sequence). The CDR3 spans 15 residues. Trimming cost V 7 bases and J 1 base, with 16 bases left between them. The CDR3 DNA reads as TGTGCCAGTAAGGGTACCGGGGGGTCGAACACTGAAGCTTTCTTT. This translates into CASKGTGGSNTEAFF.

V usage is TRBV4-2 and J usage is TRBJ2-7; no firm D call. Per germline, CDR1 LGHNA and CDR2 YNFKEQ. The CDR3 length is 15 residues. V gave up 0 bases and J gave up 1 base, with 10 bases separating them. This chain's CDR3 is CASSQDLLRSYEQYF. CDR3 sequence (DNA): TGTGCCAGCAGCCAAGATCTCTTGCGTTCCTACGAGCAGTACTTC.

This chain links TRBV5-6 with TRBJ1-5; the D gene is possibly TRBD1 (6 bases). Germline V lookup: CDR1 SGHDT, CDR2 YYEEEE. The CDR3 consists of 16 residues. Trimming took off 4 bases at V and 0 bases at J, with 14 bases between the two ends. This chain's CDR3 is CASSRTDSLSNQPQHF. Here the CDR3 DNA reads TGTGCCAGCAGCCGAACGGACAGCCTTAGCAATCAGCCCCAGCATTTT.

The V call is TRBV20-1, the J call TRBJ1-2, with D hard to call. Trimming stripped 3 bases from V and 6 bases from J, with 11 bases between. The germline gives CDR1 DFQATT, CDR2 SNEGSKA (reference sequence). The CDR3 contains 12 residues. CDR3 DNA sequence: TGCAGTGCTAGTAAACAGATAGATGGCTACACCTTC. It yields the protein CSASKQIDGYTF.

V and J are TRBV5-1 and TRBJ1-2; D may be TRBD1 (6 bases). The CDR3 sequence is 14 residues long. Germline V lookup: CDR1 SGHRS, CDR2 YFSETQ. V was clipped by 4 bases and J by 2 bases, with 12 bases between them. CDR3 residues: CASSPETGNYGYTF. The CDR3 DNA is TGCGCCAGCAGCCCGGAGACAGGAAACTATGGCTACACCTTC.

The rearrangement links TRBV19 to TRBJ1-4; no reliable D call. Germline CDR1 LNHDA, CDR2 SQIVND (reference sequence). The V end was cut by 0 bases, the J end by 8 bases, with 10 bases between. This CDR3 has 14 residues. This CDR3 reads CASSIDLFEEKLFF. The CDR3 DNA reads TGTGCCAGTAGTATAGATCTGTTTGAGGAAAAACTGTTTTTT.

This chain's CDR3 is CAWEDRGLNYGYTF. The CDR3 DNA follows: TGTGCCTGGGAGGACAGGGGGCTTAACTATGGCTACACCTTC. The rearrangement joins TRBV30 to TRBJ1-2, with 11 bases that match TRBD1. CDR1 GTSNPN and CDR2 SVGIG come from the germline V gene (reference sequence). This CDR3 comprises 14 residues. V trimming: 5 bases; J trimming: 1 base; junction bases outside the gene matches: 3.

The genes are TRBV12-3 or TRBV12-4 and TRBJ2-7; 9 bases are shared with TRBD1. V was pared by 6 bases and J by 6 bases, with 3 bases of the junction left unmatched. This CDR3 has 12 amino acids. CDR3 in DNA: TGTGCCAGCAGGGACAGGGGTGGCGAGCAGTACTTC. Translation: CASRDRGGEQYF.

A few counts support this clone. CDR3 protein: CASSPTRGGKGIANYGYTF. Written as DNA, the CDR3 is TGTGCCAGTTCCCCTACACGTGGGGGGAAGGGGATAGCTAACTATGGCTACACCTTC. The V gene is TRBV19, the J gene TRBJ1-2; weak D call: TRBD1 (5 bases). Per germline, CDR1 LNHDA and CDR2 SQIVND (reference sequence). Trimming stripped 8 bases from V and 0 bases from J, with 28 bases between. The CDR3 contains 19 residues.

The rearrangement uses TRBV3-1 (or the pseudogene TRBV3-2) and TRBJ1-4; the match to TRBD1 covers 10 bases. Germline values: CDR1 LGHDT, CDR2 YNNKEL (reference sequence). J was trimmed by 7 bases and V by 4 bases; bases with no gene match: 9. The CDR3 runs to 16 residues. The CDR3 loop reads CASSLDRGRGGEKLFF. The CDR3 DNA follows: TGTGCCAGCAGCCTTGACAGGGGGCGAGGGGGTGAAAAACTGTTTTTT.

The V and J genes are TRBV3-1 (or the pseudogene TRBV3-2) and TRBJ2-4, with D maybe TRBD1 (6 bases). Germline assignment: CDR1 LGHDT and CDR2 YNNKEL (reference sequence). The CDR3 covers 16 residues. The V gene lost 4 bases and the J gene lost 4 bases, with 17 bases spanning the gap. Here the CDR3 reads CASSPTGPGLKNIQYF. The CDR3 nucleotides read TGTGCCAGCAGCCCGACAGGACCTGGCTTAAAAAACATTCAGTACTTC.

This rearrangement joins TRBV2 to TRBJ2-3; the match to TRBD2 covers 9 bases. The junction had 2 bases not matched to a gene; V was cut back by 4 bases and J by 0 bases. The CDR3 runs to 15 residues. CDR1 and CDR2 from the germline V gene are SNHLY and FYNNEI. CDR3 sequence reads: CASSGTSGSTDTQYF. The DNA of the CDR3 is TGTGCCAGCAGTGGAACTAGCGGGAGCACAGATACGCAGTATTTT.

The chain has TRBV7-2 and TRBJ1-2; the D gene is possibly TRBD1 (5 bases). The CDR3 is made up of 14 amino acids. Germline assignment: CDR1 SGHTA and CDR2 FQGNSA. V lost 5 bases, J lost 3 bases, and 13 bases lay in between. CDR3 bases: TGTGCCAGCAGCCGCGGGGCAATGGACTATGGCTACACCTTC. This translates into CASSRGAMDYGYTF.

The V gene is TRBV2, the J gene TRBJ1-2, with a possible D match to TRBD1 (5 bases). V was shortened by 8 bases and J by 7 bases, with 11 bases between the two germline ends. Germline V gene sequence: CDR1 SNHLY, CDR2 FYNNEI. The CDR3 is 11 residues long. This CDR3 is CASGGFSGYTF. DNA of the CDR3: TGTGCCAGCGGGGGGTTCAGTGGCTACACCTTC.

The J gene is TRBJ2-5, the V gene TRBV5-4, with D tentatively TRBD1 (6 bases). Per germline, CDR1 SGHNT and CDR2 YYREEE (reference sequence). V shed 4 bases and J shed 0 bases, with 7 bases lying between them. The CDR3 length is 13 residues. CDR3 amino acids: CASSPGDQETQYF. CDR3 DNA sequence: TGTGCCAGCAGCCCAGGGGACCAAGAGACCCAGTACTTC.

V is TRBV5-1 and J is TRBJ1-1, with 8 bases lining up with TRBD1. Trimming cost V 6 bases and J 1 base; bases outside gene matches: 8. CDR1 and CDR2 (germline): SGHRS, YFSETQ. The CDR3 loop spans 15 amino acids. DNA of the CDR3: TGCGCCAGCAATAGGGACAGGAACTGGAACACTGAAGCTTTCTTT. Protein product: CASNRDRNWNTEAFF.

The rearrangement uses TRBV2 and TRBJ2-3, with D perhaps TRBD1 (6 bases). Trimming left V 6 bases short and J 2 bases short, with 15 bases between. Germline values: CDR1 SNHLY, CDR2 FYNNEI. The CDR3 is 15 amino acids. The CDR3 spells CASSLSGALTDTQYF. The CDR3 coding sequence is TGTGCCAGCAGCCTGTCAGGGGCCCTCACAGATACGCAGTATTTT.

V gene TRBV19 combines with J gene TRBJ1-1; the D gene is possibly TRBD1 (6 bases). The V and J ends lost 7 bases and 11 bases respectively, with 17 bases between them. This CDR3 region has 12 residues. Germline V CDR1 and CDR2: LNHDA, SQIVND (reference sequence). This CDR3 reads CASTPMGGHAFF. The CDR3 DNA follows: TGTGCCAGTACCCCAATGGGGGGGCACGCTTTCTTT.